The 3 T cell receptor beta chains in this list originate from one sample, sequenced in a study of tumor-infiltrating lymphocytes in localized non-small cell lung cancer (dated by TCRdb to about 2021). The library was generated by the immunoSEQ multiplex PCR assay. TCRdb limited this immuneACCESS table to in-frame rearrangements with V and J called. A share of clones is missing; checked studies link under half to unresolved V genes, and the rest is unexplained. The sample yields fewer than 8,500 clones; about 70% were counted once. The top ten hold about 9% of the sample. Sequencing was carried out using uninvolved lung tissue not adjacent to the tumor. These receptors were collected from a human donor with non-small cell lung cancer.

This chain links TRBV10-3 with TRBJ2-1, with 11 bases fitting TRBD2. V was pared by 2 bases and J by 2 bases, with 2 bases of the junction left unmatched. In germline, CDR1 is ENHRY, CDR2 SYGVKD. This CDR3 has 16 residues. The CDR3 nucleotides read TGTGCCATCAGTGAGGGACTAGCGGGCCCCTACAATGAGCAGTTCTTC. Its translation is CAISEGLAGPYNEQFF.

The V call is TRBV5-1, the J call TRBJ2-2; D unclear. Between the trimmed V and J ends, which lost 4 bases and 4 bases, there was a span of 5 bases. This CDR3 is 12 amino acids long. The germline CDR1 and CDR2 sequences are SGHRS and YFSETQ. The CDR3 loop is CASSETTGELFF. CDR3 coding DNA: TGCGCCAGCAGCGAGACCACCGGGGAGCTGTTTTTT. Looking up the rest from reference TRBV5-1 and TRBJ2-2 gives the full variable domain: KAGVTQTPRYLIKTRGQQVTLSCSPISGHRSVSWYQQTPGQGLQFLFEYFSETQRNKGNFPGRFSGRQFSNSRSEMNVSTLELGDSALYLCASSETTGELFFGEGSRLTVL.

The genes are TRBV10-1 and TRBJ2-2; a weak D match, TRBD1 (6 bases). The CDR3 is made up of 16 amino acids. CDR1 and CDR2 (germline): WNHNN, SYGVQD (reference sequence). Trimming cost V 6 bases and J 1 base, with 15 bases left between them. CDR3 DNA: TGCGCCAGCAGCCTCGCAACAGGGTGGAACACCGGGGAGCTGTTTTTT. Translating gives CASSLATGWNTGELFF.